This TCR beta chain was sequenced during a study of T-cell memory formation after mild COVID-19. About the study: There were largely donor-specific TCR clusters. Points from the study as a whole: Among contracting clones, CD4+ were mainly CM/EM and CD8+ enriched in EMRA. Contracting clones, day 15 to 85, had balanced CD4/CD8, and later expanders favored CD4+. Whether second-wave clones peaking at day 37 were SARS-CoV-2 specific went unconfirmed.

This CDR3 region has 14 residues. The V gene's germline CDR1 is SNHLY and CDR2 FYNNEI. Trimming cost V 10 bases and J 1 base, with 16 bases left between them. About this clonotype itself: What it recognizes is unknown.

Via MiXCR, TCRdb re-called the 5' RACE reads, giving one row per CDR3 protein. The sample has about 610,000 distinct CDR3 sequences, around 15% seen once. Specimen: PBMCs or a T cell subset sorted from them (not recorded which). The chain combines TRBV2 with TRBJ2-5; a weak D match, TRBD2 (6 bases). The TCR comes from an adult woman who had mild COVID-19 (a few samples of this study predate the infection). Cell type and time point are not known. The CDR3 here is CATSVAGSQETQYF. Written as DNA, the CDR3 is TGTGCCACCTCGGTGGCGGGGTCCCAAGAGACCCAGTACTTC. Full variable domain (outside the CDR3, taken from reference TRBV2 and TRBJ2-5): EPEVTQTPSHQVTQMGQEVILRCVPISNHLYFYWYRQILGQKVEFLVSFYNNEISEKSEIFDDQFSVERPDGSNFTLKIRSTKLEDSAMYFCATSVAGSQETQYFGPGTRLLVL.